The rows below give T cell receptor beta chains drawn from one sample of a study of identifying expanded T cells in peripheral blood. Data came from immunoSEQ multiplex PCR; TCRdb stores just in-frame clones and leaves some out. The data hold fewer than 60,000 clones, with 65% to 90% observed a single time. The sample was blood. Receptors originate from a person aged 18 to 69 in good health. Each CDR3 is given with its conserved first and last residue. D genes are given only for firm matches. Clone size appears in some rows only: once, few, many, or a class for an expanded clone.

V: TRBV2; size: -; J: TRBJ2-7; D: -; CDR3: CASRTGTDSYEQYF; DNA: TGTGCCAGCAGAACCGGGACGGACTCCTACGAGCAGTACTTC
V: TRBV6-5; size: -; J: TRBJ1-1; D: TRBD1; CDR3: CASRTDRGLTEAFF; DNA: TGTGCCAGCAGAACAGACAGGGGGCTAACTGAAGCTTTCTTT
V: TRBV7-9; size: -; J: TRBJ1-4; D: -; CDR3: CASSFSGLNEKLFF; DNA: TGTGCCAGCAGCTTTTCCGGATTGAATGAAAAACTGTTTTTT
V: TRBV5-6; size: -; J: TRBJ2-5; D: -; CDR3: CASSLVSDQETQYF; DNA: TGTGCCAGCAGCTTGGTGTCAGATCAAGAGACCCAGTACTTC
V: TRBV5-4; size: once; J: TRBJ2-2; D: -; CDR3: CASSLRVSGSGELFF; DNA: TGTGCCAGCAGCTTGCGCGTTTCGGGCTCCGGGGAGCTGTTTTTT
V: TRBV19; size: -; J: TRBJ1-4; D: -; CDR3: CASRRGGPTNEKLFF; DNA: TGTGCCAGTAGAAGAGGTGGGCCAACTAATGAAAAACTGTTTTTT
V: TRBV2; size: -; J: TRBJ1-3; D: -; CDR3: CASSRDSSSGNTIYF; DNA: TGTGCCAGCAGCCGGGACTCAAGCTCTGGAAACACCATATATTTT
V: TRBV19; size: -; J: TRBJ2-7; D: TRBD2; CDR3: CASSRLAGGPDEQYF; DNA: TGTGCCAGTAGTCGACTGGCGGGAGGGCCGGACGAGCAGTACTTC
V: TRBV5-6; size: -; J: TRBJ2-4; D: -; CDR3: CASSLTGAGNIQYF; DNA: TGTGCCAGCAGCTTGACGGGGGCGGGAAACATTCAGTACTTC
V: TRBV20-1; size: -; J: TRBJ2-7; D: -; CDR3: CSASRAGEQYF; DNA: TGCAGTGCTAGTCGAGCGGGCGAGCAGTACTTC
V: TRBV10-3; size: -; J: TRBJ1-1; D: -; CDR3: CAIRRTEENTEAFF; DNA: TGTGCCATCAGGAGGACTGAAGAAAACACTGAAGCTTTCTTT
V: TRBV7-9; size: -; J: TRBJ2-1; D: -; CDR3: CASSLVGGVRTNEQFF; DNA: TGTGCCAGCAGCTTAGTGGGGGGTGTGAGGACGAATGAGCAGTTCTTC
V: TRBV4-3; size: -; J: TRBJ2-7; D: TRBD2; CDR3: CASSQWTSSIEQYF; DNA: TGCGCCAGCAGCCAGTGGACTAGCTCAATCGAGCAGTACTTC
V: TRBV2; size: -; J: TRBJ2-7; D: TRBD1; CDR3: CASSGQGGFYEQYF; DNA: TGTGCCAGCAGCGGACAGGGGGGATTCTACGAGCAGTACTTC
V: TRBV5-1; size: -; J: TRBJ2-3; D: -; CDR3: CASSLAGQGPDTQYF; DNA: TGCGCCAGCAGCTTGGCCGGGCAGGGGCCAGATACGCAGTATTTT
V: TRBV7-2; size: -; J: TRBJ2-5; D: TRBD1; CDR3: CASSYSRGRETQYF; DNA: TGTGCCAGCAGCTATTCCAGGGGGCGAGAGACCCAGTACTTC
V: TRBV5-6; size: few; J: TRBJ1-1; D: -; CDR3: CASSPLGPNAEAFF; DNA: TGTGCCAGCAGCCCGCTAGGTCCAAACGCTGAAGCTTTCTTT
V: TRBV5-1; size: -; J: TRBJ2-2; D: -; CDR3: CASSWRAGELFF; DNA: TGCGCCAGCAGCTGGAGGGCCGGGGAGCTGTTTTTT
V: TRBV6-1; size: -; J: TRBJ1-6; D: -; CDR3: CASHGRVFNSPLHF; DNA: TGTGCCAGCCATGGCAGGGTGTTTAATTCACCCCTCCACTTT
V: TRBV5-1; size: once; J: TRBJ2-7; D: TRBD1; CDR3: CASSLGRDLSGGYEQYF; DNA: TGCGCCAGCAGCTTGGGCCGAGATCTGTCAGGGGGTTACGAGCAGTACTTC
V: TRBV28; size: -; J: TRBJ2-1; D: -; CDR3: CASSLLARNEQFF; DNA: TGTGCCAGCAGTTTACTAGCGCGCAATGAGCAGTTCTTC
V: TRBV5-1; size: -; J: TRBJ1-1; D: TRBD1; CDR3: CASSTRGRTNTEAFF; DNA: TGCGCCAGCAGCACCAGGGGGCGGACGAACACTGAAGCTTTCTTT
V: TRBV6-1; size: -; J: TRBJ1-1; D: -; CDR3: CASSFKGMNTEAFF; DNA: TGTGCCAGCAGCTTTAAAGGGATGAACACTGAAGCTTTCTTT
V: TRBV6-5; size: -; J: TRBJ1-1; D: -; CDR3: CASSYEAGGNTEAFF; DNA: TGTGCCAGCAGTTACGAGGCAGGCGGGAACACTGAAGCTTTCTTT
V: TRBV11-2; size: -; J: TRBJ2-7; D: TRBD2; CDR3: CASSLELAGEQYF; DNA: TGTGCCAGCAGCTTAGAGCTAGCGGGCGAGCAGTACTTC
V: TRBV7-2; size: -; J: TRBJ1-1; D: -; CDR3: CASSLMGRVNTEAFF; DNA: TGTGCCAGCAGCTTAATGGGGCGTGTGAACACTGAAGCTTTCTTT
V: TRBV4-2; size: once; J: TRBJ2-4; D: TRBD2; CDR3: CASSQGLGVSGSLVAKNIQYF; DNA: TGTGCCAGCAGCCAGGGGCTTGGAGTTAGCGGGAGCTTGGTAGCCAAAAACATTCAGTACTTC
V: TRBV30; size: -; J: TRBJ2-1; D: TRBD2; CDR3: CAWSGTASGTLYNEQFF; DNA: TGTGCCTGGAGTGGGACGGCTAGCGGGACTCTCTACAATGAGCAGTTCTTC
V: TRBV5-1; size: -; J: TRBJ1-1; D: -; CDR3: CASRTGSTEAFF; DNA: TGCGCCAGCAGAACGGGGAGCACTGAAGCTTTCTTT
V: TRBV30; size: -; J: TRBJ1-5; D: -; CDR3: CAWSLEFISNQPQHF; DNA: TGTGCCTGGAGTCTCGAGTTCATCAGCAATCAGCCCCAGCATTTT
V: TRBV5-5; size: -; J: TRBJ2-4; D: -; CDR3: CASSLETRIQYF; DNA: TGTGCCAGCAGCTTGGAGACTCGCATTCAGTACTTC